These 28 T cell receptor beta chains were all obtained from the same sample, sequenced in a study of shared clonotypes between healthy human individuals. Generated by immunoSEQ multiplex PCR, the TCRdb table keeps only in-frame clones and is missing some. The sample holds about 2,100,000 clones, about 93% seen once. Terminally differentiated effector memory CD45RA+ cells were excluded from the naive CD8 cells, which were CD45RO-negative and positively selected for CCR7. The sample consisted of naive CD8+ T cells from PBMCs. The source of these receptors is a man younger than 30 in good health. Some clones in this sample may be carry-over from other donors' samples.

The J gene is TRBJ1-1, the V gene TRBV5-4; TRBD1 might be the D (6 bases). Germline V gene sequence: CDR1 SGHNT, CDR2 YYREEE (reference sequence). V was trimmed by 6 bases and J by 1 base, leaving 16 bases between them. The CDR3 is made up of 15 amino acids. For the CDR3, the DNA is TGTGCCAGCACCCATTGGGGGGCCTCGAACACTGAAGCTTTCTTT. Translating gives CASTHWGASNTEAFF.

The gene calls are TRBV27 and TRBJ1-5; 7 nucleotides align to TRBD1. The CDR3 consists of 14 residues. Per germline, CDR1 MNHEY and CDR2 SMNVEV (reference sequence). The ends lost 4 bases at V and 4 bases at J; junction bases unmatched: 4. CDR3 DNA: TGTGCCAGCAGTTCACAGGGGACTAATCAGCCCCAGCATTTT. This sequence encodes CASSSQGTNQPQHF.

V gene TRBV28 combines with J gene TRBJ1-3, with D maybe TRBD1 (6 bases). Germline loops: CDR1 MDHEN, CDR2 SYDVKM. The CDR3 covers 13 residues. The germline V and J ends were trimmed by 4 bases and 2 bases, with 6 bases remaining between them. This chain's CDR3 is CASSWGPGNTIYF. The CDR3 DNA reads as TGTGCCAGCAGTTGGGGGCCTGGAAACACCATATATTTT. Full variable domain (outside the CDR3, taken from reference TRBV28 and TRBJ1-3): DVKVTQSSRYLVKRTGEKVFLECVQDMDHENMFWYRQDPGLGLRLIYFSYDVKMKEKGDIPEGYSVSREKKERFSLILESASTNQTSMYLCASSWGPGNTIYFGEGSWLTVV.

The chain has TRBV18 and TRBJ1-3; maybe TRBD1 (5 bases). This CDR3 has 18 residues. Germline values: CDR1 KGHSH, CDR2 LQKENI. V was clipped by 4 bases and J by 0 bases, with 19 bases between them. As DNA, the CDR3 is TGTGCCAGCTCACTGCGTTTGAGACAGACAAGCTCTGGAAACACCATATATTTT. This translates into CASSLRLRQTSSGNTIYF.

Comments on this clone: This same CDR3 is encoded by further DNA sequences in the sample. This chain connects TRBV27 to TRBJ1-2; no reliable D call. CDR1 and CDR2 (germline): MNHEY, SMNVEV (reference sequence). Between the trimmed V and J ends, which lost 11 bases and 2 bases, there was a span of 15 bases. This CDR3 has 13 residues. The chain's CDR3 is CASRGTENYGYTF. The CDR3 DNA reads as TGTGCCTCCCGGGGAACAGAGAACTATGGCTACACCTTC.

The chain combines TRBV6-4 with TRBJ2-2; TRBD2 matches at 9 bases. The CDR3 contains 20 residues. The V gene end was trimmed by 5 bases and the J gene end by 5 bases; junction bases not matched to a gene: 21. CDR1 is MRHNA and CDR2 is SNTAGT in the germline V gene. Here the CDR3 DNA reads TGTGCCAGCAGTTCCAATTTTAAGACCTATAGCGGGAGAGGAACCGGGGAGCTGTTTTTT. Residues: CASSSNFKTYSGRGTGELFF.

This chain links TRBV10-2 with TRBJ2-1; 8 bases map to TRBD2. The CDR3 contains 14 residues. Germline CDR1 reads WSHSY; CDR2 reads SAAADI. V shed 6 bases, J shed 5 bases, and the junction held 6 bases outside the gene matches. CDR3 loop: CASRPAGGDNEQFF. The CDR3 nucleotides read TGCGCCAGCAGACCGGCCGGGGGGGACAATGAGCAGTTCTTC.

A remark on this clone: Within the sample, other DNA sequences also encode this same CDR3. The rearrangement uses TRBV29-1 and TRBJ1-2; unclear D gene. Germline lookup yields CDR1 SQVTM and CDR2 ANQGSEA. V was cut by 4 bases and J by 0 bases, with 3 bases left in between. The CDR3 is made up of 11 amino acids. The CDR3 DNA follows: TGCAGCGTTGTCTCTAACTATGGCTACACCTTC. Protein sequence: CSVVSNYGYTF. Full variable domain (rest looked up from reference TRBV29-1 and TRBJ1-2): SAVISQKPSRDICQRGTSLTIQCQVDSQVTMMFWYRQQPGQSLTLIATANQGSEATYESGFVIDKFPISRPNLTFSTLTVSNMSPEDSSIYLCSVVSNYGYTFGSGTRLTVV.

This clone showed up just a few times. The chain has TRBV10-3 and TRBJ1-2; D uncertain. Trimming removed 6 bases from V and 4 bases from J, with 9 bases in between. Germline V gives CDR1 ENHRY, CDR2 SYGVKD. The length of the CDR3 is 12 residues. The CDR3 DNA is TGTGCCATCAGGGACCTAGCCTATGGCTACACCTTC. This sequence encodes CAIRDLAYGYTF.

This rearrangement joins TRBV4-1 to TRBJ1-2; maybe TRBD1 (6 bases). The CDR3 length is 16 residues. V lost 4 bases to trimming and J lost 3 bases, with 18 bases between them. Germline-derived CDR1 and CDR2 are MGHRA and YSYEKL. CDR3 sequence: CASSPVRFGGHYGYTF. In DNA form, the CDR3 reads TGCGCCAGCAGCCCGGTAAGGTTCGGGGGGCACTATGGCTACACCTTC.

The gene calls are TRBV11-2 and TRBJ1-4; maybe TRBD1 (5 bases). CDR3 length: 16 residues. Trimming pared 2 bases from V and 8 bases from J, leaving 18 bases between. Germline V gene data show CDR1 as SGHAT and CDR2 as FQNNGV. CDR3 DNA: TGTGCCAGCAGCTTATGGTCCGACGGGGCCCGGGAAAAACTGTTTTTT. Encoded protein: CASSLWSDGAREKLFF.

The rearrangement joins TRBV27 to TRBJ2-5, with D perhaps TRBD1 (5 bases). The germline CDR1 and CDR2 sequences are MNHEY and SMNVEV (reference sequence). V lost 5 bases and J lost 4, with 17 bases in between. The CDR3 contains 15 residues. The CDR3 coding sequence is TGTGCCAGCAGTCCCAGGGTTGAAGTGGGAGAGACCCAGTACTTC. It yields the protein CASSPRVEVGETQYF.

The J gene is TRBJ2-7, the V gene TRBV10-3; 8 bases fit TRBD1. Germline CDR1 is ENHRY and CDR2 is SYGVKD. The V segment lost 3 bases and the J segment 2 bases; nucleotides outside the gene matches: 6. The CDR3 runs to 15 residues. The CDR3 bases are TGTGCCATCAGTGACAGGACAGGGAGCACCTACGAGCAGTACTTC. Protein: CAISDRTGSTYEQYF.

This clone was detected only once. V usage is TRBV28 and J usage is TRBJ2-1; 13 bases match TRBD2. The CDR3 has 15 amino acids. With 3 bases clipped from V and 8 bases from J, the junction kept 4 bases outside the gene matches. CDR1 MDHEN and CDR2 SYDVKM come from the germline V gene. In nucleotides, the CDR3 is TGTGCCAGCAGTTTCGTACTAGCGGGAGGGTATGAGCAGTTCTTC. Translating it yields CASSFVLAGGYEQFF.

The rearrangement links TRBV28 to TRBJ2-1, with a tentative D call TRBD2 (6 bases). V was cut by 6 bases and J by 3 bases, with 12 bases left in between. CDR3 size: 14 residues. In germline, CDR1 is MDHEN, CDR2 SYDVKM. CDR3 region: CASRMGTLYNEQFF. CDR3 in DNA: TGTGCCAGCAGAATGGGGACTCTCTACAATGAGCAGTTCTTC.

The chain employs TRBV6-6 and TRBJ1-4; 8 bases match TRBD1. Per germline, CDR1 MNHNY and CDR2 SVGAGI (reference sequence). CDR3 length equals 15 residues. The J segment lost 4 bases and the V segment lost 6 bases, leaving 7 bases of the junction unmatched. CDR3 amino acids: CASSRTGPFNEKLFF. CDR3 DNA sequence: TGTGCCAGCAGCCGGACAGGGCCGTTTAATGAAAAACTGTTTTTT.

The chain recombines TRBV7-9 with TRBJ1-2; TRBD1 agrees at 9 bases. V dropped 5 bases and J dropped 2; count of bases not matched to a gene: 12. The CDR3 sequence is 17 residues long. CDR1 and CDR2 (germline): SEHNR, FQNEAQ (reference sequence). DNA of the CDR3: TGTGCCAGCAGCGGAGGGACCGGGACAGGGTCGAACTATGGCTACACCTTC. Translated: CASSGGTGTGSNYGYTF. The variable domain in full, completed from reference TRBV7-9 and TRBJ1-2, reads DTGVSQNPRHKITKRGQNVTFRCDPISEHNRLYWYRQTLGQGPEFLTYFQNEAQLEKSRLLSDRFSAERPKGSFSTLEIQRTEQGDSAMYLCASSGGTGTGSNYGYTFGSGTRLTVV.

The gene calls are TRBV9 and TRBJ2-1, with 10 bases aligning to TRBD2. J gave up 4 bases and V 4 bases, and 11 bases lay outside the gene matches. Per germline, CDR1 SGDLS and CDR2 YYNGEE. The CDR3 has 17 amino acids. The CDR3 region is CASSLPLAGVPYNEQFF. The CDR3 region has the DNA TGTGCCAGCAGCCTTCCGCTAGCGGGAGTCCCTTACAATGAGCAGTTCTTC.

The V and J genes are TRBV28 and TRBJ2-7; D is unclear. The CDR3 is 14 amino acids. V lost 2 bases, J lost 3 bases, and 11 bases lay in between. Looked up from germline, CDR1 is MDHEN and CDR2 is SYDVKM. The CDR3 spells CASSLEGNNYEQYF. CDR3 nucleotide sequence: TGTGCCAGCAGTTTAGAAGGGAACAACTACGAGCAGTACTTC.

V and J are TRBV11-2 and TRBJ1-5; no clear D gene. This CDR3 is 13 amino acids long. Germline loops: CDR1 SGHAT, CDR2 FQNNGV. V was shortened by 2 bases and J by 0 bases, with 2 bases between the two germline ends. The chain's CDR3 is CASSLTSNQPQHF. The CDR3 bases are TGTGCCAGCAGCTTAACTAGCAATCAGCCCCAGCATTTT. The full variable domain, rest sourced from reference TRBV11-2 and TRBJ1-5, is EAGVAQSPRYKIIEKRQSVAFWCNPISGHATLYWYQQILGQGPKLLIQFQNNGVVDDSQLPKDRFSAERLKGVDSTLKIQPAKLEDSAVYLCASSLTSNQPQHFGDGTRLSIL.

The rearrangement joins TRBV6-5 to TRBJ2-3; 7 nucleotides line up with TRBD1. V was pared by 0 bases and J by 2 bases, with 5 bases of the junction left unmatched. The CDR3 runs to 16 residues. Germline values: CDR1 MNHEY, CDR2 SVGAGI. The DNA for the CDR3 is TGTGCCAGCAGTTACTCTAGGGGGCTCGTCACAGATACGCAGTATTTT. Translated, it gives CASSYSRGLVTDTQYF.

The chain links TRBV7-8 to TRBJ2-3; no clear D. The length of the CDR3 is 17 residues. Germline-derived CDR1 and CDR2 are SGHVS and FQNEAQ. V gave up 4 bases and J gave up 5 bases, with 22 bases separating them. The CDR3 DNA sequence: TGTGCCAGCAGCTCCTCTCGGGTTGCCTTGGGCGGAGATACGCAGTATTTT. Amino acid sequence: CASSSSRVALGGDTQYF.

The chain is built from TRBV19 and TRBJ1-1, with D uncertain. V was cut by 3 bases and J by 5 bases, with 7 bases left in between. CDR1 is LNHDA and CDR2 is SQIVND in the germline V gene (reference sequence). The CDR3 covers 12 residues. The CDR3 protein is CASSITSTEAFF. CDR3 DNA sequence: TGTGCCAGTAGTATTACAAGTACTGAAGCTTTCTTT.

Only one count was recorded for this clone. The rearrangement links TRBV5-6 to TRBJ1-1; D might be TRBD1 (6 bases). Germline values: CDR1 SGHDT, CDR2 YYEEEE. Trimming pared 4 bases from V and 5 bases from J, leaving 15 bases between. CDR3 length: 14 amino acids. The CDR3 here is CASSLGTLGTEAFF. In DNA form, the CDR3 reads TGTGCCAGCAGCCTAGGGACACTCGGGACTGAAGCTTTCTTT. Together with reference TRBV5-6 and TRBJ1-1, the CDR3 gives the full variable domain: DAGVTQSPTHLIKTRGQQVTLRCSPKSGHDTVSWYQQALGQGPQFIFQYYEEEERQRGNFPDRFSGHQFPNYSSELNVNALLLGDSALYLCASSLGTLGTEAFFGQGTRLTVV.

The chain joins TRBV7-8 to TRBJ2-3; the D gene is possibly TRBD1 (6 bases). The ends were cut back, 5 bases at V and 6 bases at J, with 12 bases in the middle. Germline V CDR1 and CDR2: SGHVS, FQNEAQ. The CDR3 length is 13 residues. CDR3 loop: CASSATGFDTQYF. The DNA for the CDR3 is TGTGCCAGCAGCGCCACAGGGTTTGATACGCAGTATTTT. The variable domain in full, completed from reference TRBV7-8 and TRBJ2-3, reads GAGVSQSPRYKVAKRGQDVALRCDPISGHVSLFWYQQALGQGPEFLTYFQNEAQLDKSGLPSDRFFAERPEGSVSTLKIQRTQQEDSAVYLCASSATGFDTQYFGPGTRLTVL.

V and J are TRBV7-8 and TRBJ2-7; 8 nucleotides align to TRBD1. The CDR3 runs to 15 residues. Germline V gives CDR1 SGHVS, CDR2 FQNEAQ. With 1 base clipped from V and 6 bases from J, the junction kept 8 bases outside the gene matches. Here the CDR3 DNA reads TGTGCCAGCAGCTTAGGGACAGGGACGAGCTCCGAGCAGTACTTC. It yields the protein CASSLGTGTSSEQYF.

The chain combines TRBV6-5 with TRBJ2-1; 13 bases map to TRBD2. Trimming cost V 6 bases and J 8 bases; bases outside gene matches: 7. CDR3 length: 15 residues. Germline V lookup: CDR1 MNHEY, CDR2 SVGAGI. The CDR3 nucleotides read TGTGCCAGCAGGTATACTAGCGGGAGGGCCGATGAGCAGTTCTTC. Translated, it gives CASRYTSGRADEQFF.

The chain uses TRBV4-3 and TRBJ2-1; 10 nucleotides agree with TRBD2. CDR1 is LGHNA and CDR2 is YSLEER in the germline V gene. This CDR3 spans 17 amino acids. Losses at the gene ends were 1 base for V and 8 bases for J; bases not matched to a gene: 11. The CDR3 loop is CASSQGRLAGDGDEQFF. DNA of the CDR3: TGCGCCAGCAGCCAAGGGAGGCTAGCGGGAGATGGCGATGAGCAGTTCTTC.